The 26 T cell receptor beta chains below all came from one sample that was sequenced in a study of T cell repertoires in cytomegalovirus infection. Their antigens remain unidentified. MiXCR, run by TCRdb on the reads, gives a single entry per CDR3 protein. The data contain approximately 910,000 distinct CDR3 sequences, approximately 33% of them singletons. This specimen was cultured CD8+ T cells from PBMCs, taken from culture after CMV antigen stimulation. Source of these receptors: a human donor in good health (CMV status not recorded). Some clones in this sample may be carry-over from other donors' samples.

This clonotype was seen more than once but under ten times. This chain uses TRBV7-8 with TRBJ2-3; D perhaps matches TRBD2 (7 bases). CDR1 and CDR2 (germline): SGHVS, FQNEAQ. The germline V and J ends were trimmed by 5 bases and 6 bases, with 18 bases remaining between them. This CDR3 region has 15 residues. CDR3 in amino acids: CASSQRGGGLDTQYF. CDR3 sequence (DNA): TGTGCCAGCAGCCAACGTGGGGGGGGGCTTGATACGCAGTATTTT. The complete variable domain, with remaining parts taken from reference TRBV7-8 and TRBJ2-3, reads GAGVSQSPRYKVAKRGQDVALRCDPISGHVSLFWYQQALGQGPEFLTYFQNEAQLDKSGLPSDRFFAERPEGSVSTLKIQRTQQEDSAVYLCASSQRGGGLDTQYFGPGTRLTVL.

The chain recombines TRBV25-1 with TRBJ2-1, with D possibly TRBD1 on 5 matching bases. The length of the CDR3 is 14 residues. The germline V gene encodes CDR1 MGHDK and CDR2 SYGVNS. Trimming pared 3 bases from V and 5 bases from J, leaving 11 bases between. The CDR3 region is CASSDRDWDNEQFF. For the CDR3, the DNA is TGTGCCAGCAGTGACAGGGATTGGGACAATGAGCAGTTCTTC. The full variable domain, rest sourced from reference TRBV25-1 and TRBJ2-1, is EADIYQTPRYLVIGTGKKITLECSQTMGHDKMYWYQQDPGMELHLIHYSYGVNSTEKGDLSSESTVSRIRTEHFPLTLESARPSHTSQYLCASSDRDWDNEQFFGPGTRLTVL.

V and J are TRBV19 and TRBJ2-3; D not certain. Germline CDR1 is LNHDA and CDR2 is SQIVND (reference sequence). V was cut by 1 base and J by 0 bases, with 2 bases left in between. The CDR3 is 13 residues long. This CDR3 reads CASSIASTDTQYF. The CDR3 DNA sequence: TGTGCCAGTAGTATAGCGAGCACAGATACGCAGTATTTT.

The chain couples TRBV5-5 to TRBJ2-1; D is undetermined. The germline CDR1 and CDR2 sequences are SGHKS and YYEKEE (reference sequence). The length of the CDR3 is 13 residues. The ends were cut back, 2 bases at V and 6 bases at J, with 9 bases in the middle. The CDR3: CASSLPLSNEQFF. The DNA for the CDR3 is TGTGCCAGCAGCTTACCGCTATCCAATGAGCAGTTCTTC.

The CDR3 spells CASSLGLNNQPQHF. For the CDR3, the DNA is TGTGCCAGCAGCTTGGGACTTAATAATCAGCCCCAGCATTTT. This chain links TRBV5-6 with TRBJ1-5; D is ambiguous. CDR1 and CDR2 from the germline V gene are SGHDT and YYEEEE. The V end lost 0 bases, the J end lost 4 bases, and 8 bases lay between the germline ends. This CDR3 has 14 residues.

This clonotype showed up just a few times. The chain couples TRBV12-5 to TRBJ2-1; no definite D call. The CDR3 contains 17 residues. V lost 3 bases to trimming and J lost 7 bases, with 22 bases between them. The germline V gene has CDR1 LGHNT and CDR2 FRNRAP. The CDR3 DNA reads TGTGCTAGTGGTTTCACCATGGGTGCAGAAACTTTGAATGAGCAGTTCTTC. It yields the protein CASGFTMGAETLNEQFF.

The J gene is TRBJ1-1, the V gene TRBV5-4; possibly TRBD1 for D (5 bases). The CDR3 runs 13 residues. Per germline, CDR1 SGHNT and CDR2 YYREEE (reference sequence). Trimming stripped 5 bases from V and 2 bases from J, with 10 bases between. The CDR3 sequence is CASSTGTNTEAFF. The CDR3 DNA sequence: TGTGCCAGCAGTACCGGGACCAACACTGAAGCTTTCTTT.

The chain combines TRBV6-5 with TRBJ2-1, with TRBD1 matching over 10 bases. The length of the CDR3 is 16 residues. V was pared by 5 bases and J by 9 bases, with 13 bases of the junction left unmatched. CDR1 is MNHEY and CDR2 is SVGAGI in the germline V gene. The CDR3 loop is CASSPGTGEPPAEQFF. CDR3 DNA: TGTGCCAGCAGTCCCGGGACAGGGGAACCTCCGGCTGAGCAGTTCTTC.

With regard to this clonotype: A junction boundary mismatches the germline segment, possibly from a read error. The rearrangement joins TRBV7-7 to TRBJ2-2; 9 positions match TRBD2. The CDR3 is 17 residues long. Germline V gene sequence: CDR1 SSHAT, CDR2 FNYEAQ (reference sequence). This CDR3 reads CASSFLGTSRNTGELFF. CDR3 nucleotides: TGTGCTAGCAGCTTTCTCGGGACTAGCCGGAACACCGGGGAGCTGTTTTTT. Full variable domain (remainder filled in from reference TRBV7-7 and TRBJ2-2): GAGVSQSPRYKVTKRGQDVTLRCDPISSHATLYWYQQALGQGPEFLTYFNYEAQPDKSGLPSDRFSAERPEGSISTLTIQRTEQRDSAMYRCASSFLGTSRNTGELFFGEGSRLTVL.

This clonotype has a handful of counts. The J gene is TRBJ2-1, the V gene TRBV14, with a possible D match to TRBD2 (5 bases). There are 17 residues in the CDR3. V gave up 2 bases and J gave up 2 bases, with 16 bases separating them. CDR1 and CDR2 from the germline V gene are SGHDN and FVKESK. The CDR3 DNA sequence: TGTGCCAGCAGCCAAAGGGAGAGAGCGGTGGCCTACAATGAGCAGTTCTTC. It codes for CASSQRERAVAYNEQFF.

This clonotype has at least ten counts. The CDR3 loop reads CASSESLSGWGPYNEQFF. In DNA, the CDR3 is TGTGCCAGCAGTGAATCATTATCGGGATGGGGCCCCTACAATGAGCAGTTCTTC. The J gene is TRBJ2-1, the V gene TRBV25-1, with D possibly being TRBD1 or TRBD2 (5 bases each). The CDR3 totals 18 residues. CDR1 is MGHDK and CDR2 is SYGVNS in the germline V gene. Trimming took off 1 base at V and 2 bases at J, with 18 bases between the two ends.

This clonotype showed up just a few times. This chain uses TRBV12-3 or TRBV12-4 with TRBJ2-1, with TRBD2 as a possible D gene (5 bases). This CDR3 is built from 14 residues. The V and J ends lost 4 bases and 5 bases respectively, with 12 bases between them. CDR3 in DNA: TGTGCCAGCAGTTCGACGGGGTTCGACAATGAGCAGTTCTTC. This encodes CASSSTGFDNEQFF.

This clonotype was counted ten times or more. The chain couples TRBV7-2 to TRBJ1-5; 7 nucleotides line up with TRBD1. Germline lookup yields CDR1 SGHTA and CDR2 FQGNSA. Germline trimming cut 0 bases from V and 2 bases from J; bases unmatched to any gene: 10. The CDR3 sequence is 18 residues long. The CDR3 nucleotides are TGTGCCAGCAGCTTAGCGGACAGGAACGTGGGGGGCAATCAGCCCCAGCATTTT. Protein product: CASSLADRNVGGNQPQHF.

The rearrangement links TRBV27 to TRBJ1-5; no firm D call. The germline V and J ends were trimmed by 5 bases and 6 bases, with 14 bases remaining between them. The CDR3 runs to 14 residues. Germline CDR1 reads MNHEY; CDR2 reads SMNVEV (reference sequence). The CDR3 reads CASSGLGVPQPQHF. The CDR3 nucleotides are TGTGCCAGCAGTGGATTGGGAGTACCTCAGCCCCAGCATTTT.

The rearrangement uses TRBV27 and TRBJ2-7, with D uncertain. From germline, CDR1 is MNHEY and CDR2 SMNVEV (reference sequence). The CDR3 length is 11 residues. The V end was cut by 6 bases, the J end by 4 bases, with 7 bases between. Here the CDR3 DNA reads TGTGCCAGCAGGCATATGTACGAGCAGTACTTC. It yields the protein CASRHMYEQYF.

This clonotype was picked up many times. The chain couples TRBV5-1 to TRBJ1-5, with 7 bases fitting TRBD1. V shed 0 bases, J shed 4 bases, and the junction held 4 bases outside the gene matches. There are 15 residues in the CDR3. The germline CDR1 and CDR2 sequences are SGHRS and YFSETQ. CDR3: CASSLGGTENQPQHF. CDR3 nucleotides: TGCGCCAGCAGCTTGGGGGGGACAGAAAATCAGCCCCAGCATTTT.

V and J are TRBV9 and TRBJ2-5; perhaps TRBD1 as D (6 bases). Deletions cut 2 bases from V and 4 bases from J, with 12 bases between. Germline V gene data show CDR1 as SGDLS and CDR2 as YYNGEE. This CDR3 contains 14 residues. CDR3 DNA: TGTGCCAGCAGCGTTAACAGGGTTGGAGAGACCCAGTACTTC. Translating it yields CASSVNRVGETQYF.

This clonotype was seen more than once but under ten times. This rearrangement joins TRBV5-1 to TRBJ1-1, with a possible D match to TRBD1 (5 bases). Germline CDR1 is SGHRS and CDR2 is YFSETQ. This CDR3 contains 12 residues. Trimming pared 5 bases from V and 4 bases from J, leaving 9 bases between. The CDR3 sequence is CASRLTATEAFF. In nucleotides, the CDR3 is TGCGCCAGCAGGCTGACAGCCACTGAAGCTTTCTTT.

V usage is TRBV9 and J usage is TRBJ2-1, with 9 positions matching TRBD2. The CDR3 runs 14 residues. After removal of 1 base from V and 6 bases from J, the junction contained 2 bases not matched to a gene. CDR1 and CDR2 from the germline V gene are SGDLS and YYNGEE. CDR3 in amino acids: CASSVPSGTNEQFF. The CDR3 bases are TGTGCCAGCAGCGTACCTAGCGGGACCAATGAGCAGTTCTTC.

The sample holds a few counts of this clonotype. The chain joins TRBV10-2 to TRBJ2-2; 9 nucleotides line up with TRBD2. This CDR3 spans 16 amino acids. V was pared by 6 bases and J by 1 base, with 6 bases of the junction left unmatched. CDR1 is WSHSY and CDR2 is SAAADI in the germline V gene. The CDR3 DNA reads TGCGCCAGCAGGGCCGTACTAGCGGGGAACACCGGGGAGCTGTTTTTT. It is translated as CASRAVLAGNTGELFF.

This clonotype has just a few counts. V usage is TRBV7-2 and J usage is TRBJ2-7; either TRBD1 or TRBD2 may supply D (5 bases each). CDR3 length: 17 residues. Germline V CDR1 and CDR2: SGHTA, FQGNSA. V lost 3 bases to trimming and J lost 6 bases, with 24 bases between them. CDR3 DNA: TGTGCCAGCAGCTTGGGTGGGGACCCTTCTTACCAAGGCGAGCAGTACTTC. Its protein is CASSLGGDPSYQGEQYF.

This chain joins TRBV11-2 and TRBJ1-2; no clear D. V lost 1 base and J lost 6, with 15 bases in between. CDR3 length: 15 residues. Per the germline V gene, CDR1 is SGHAT and CDR2 is FQNNGV. The CDR3 reads CASSLGRFPVDGYTF. In nucleotides, the CDR3 is TGTGCCAGCAGCTTAGGTCGCTTCCCGGTGGATGGCTACACCTTC.

There are many counts of this clonotype. The genes are TRBV7-3 and TRBJ2-1; the match to TRBD2 covers 9 bases. V shed 6 bases, J shed 2 bases, and the junction held 8 bases outside the gene matches. The CDR3 has 16 amino acids. CDR1 and CDR2 (germline): SGHTA, FQGTGA. The CDR3 DNA is TGTGCCAGCAGTTATAAAAGCGGGGGGACCTACAATGAGCAGTTCTTC. Protein: CASSYKSGGTYNEQFF.

The chain links TRBV12-3 or TRBV12-4 to TRBJ1-1, with 7 positions matching TRBD1. The trim removed 8 bases at V and 1 base at J, leaving 10 bases unmatched. This CDR3 has 15 residues. The CDR3 coding sequence is TGTGCCAGCTGTCCGGGACAGTCATGGAACACTGAAGCTTTCTTT. It translates to CASCPGQSWNTEAFF.

The CDR3 loop reads CASGLVGTGAFF. DNA for the CDR3: TGTGCTAGTGGTTTGGTCGGGACCGGAGCTTTCTTT. The chain combines TRBV12-5 with TRBJ1-1, with a possible D match to TRBD1 (5 bases). In germline, CDR1 is LGHNT, CDR2 FRNRAP. Trimming cost V 0 bases and J 10 bases, with 9 bases left between them. The CDR3 length is 12 residues. The full variable domain, its missing parts supplied by reference TRBV12-5 and TRBJ1-1, is DARVTQTPRHKVTEMGQEVTMRCQPILGHNTVFWYRQTMMQGLELLAYFRNRAPLDDSGMPKDRFSAEMPDATLATLKIQPSEPRDSAVYFCASGLVGTGAFFGQGTRLTVV.

This clonotype appeared once. Its ends do not fully match the called genes, so a read error is possible. The chain carries TRBV6-4 and TRBJ2-1; 16 nucleotides align to TRBD2. This CDR3 is built from 16 residues. The germline V gene encodes CDR1 MRHNA and CDR2 SNTAGT. The CDR3 DNA reads as TGTGCCGGCAGTGTCCAGGGACTAGCGGGGGGGCAGGAGCAGTTCTTC. It translates to CAGSVQGLAGGQEQFF.